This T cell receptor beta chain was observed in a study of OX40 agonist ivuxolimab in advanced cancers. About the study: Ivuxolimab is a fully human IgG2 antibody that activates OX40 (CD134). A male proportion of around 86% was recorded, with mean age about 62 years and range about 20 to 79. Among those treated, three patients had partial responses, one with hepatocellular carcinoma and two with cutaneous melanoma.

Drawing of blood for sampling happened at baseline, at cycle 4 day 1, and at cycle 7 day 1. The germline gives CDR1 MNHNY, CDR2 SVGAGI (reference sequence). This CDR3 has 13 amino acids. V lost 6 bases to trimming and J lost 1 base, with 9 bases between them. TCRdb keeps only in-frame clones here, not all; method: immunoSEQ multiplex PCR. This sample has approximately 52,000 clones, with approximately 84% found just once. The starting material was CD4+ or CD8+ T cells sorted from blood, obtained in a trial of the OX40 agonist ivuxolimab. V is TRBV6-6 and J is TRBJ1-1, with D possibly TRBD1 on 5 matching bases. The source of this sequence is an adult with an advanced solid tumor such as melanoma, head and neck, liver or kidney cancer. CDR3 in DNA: TGTGCCAGCAGCTTCGACAGGAACACTGAAGCTTTCTTT. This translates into CASSFDRNTEAFF.